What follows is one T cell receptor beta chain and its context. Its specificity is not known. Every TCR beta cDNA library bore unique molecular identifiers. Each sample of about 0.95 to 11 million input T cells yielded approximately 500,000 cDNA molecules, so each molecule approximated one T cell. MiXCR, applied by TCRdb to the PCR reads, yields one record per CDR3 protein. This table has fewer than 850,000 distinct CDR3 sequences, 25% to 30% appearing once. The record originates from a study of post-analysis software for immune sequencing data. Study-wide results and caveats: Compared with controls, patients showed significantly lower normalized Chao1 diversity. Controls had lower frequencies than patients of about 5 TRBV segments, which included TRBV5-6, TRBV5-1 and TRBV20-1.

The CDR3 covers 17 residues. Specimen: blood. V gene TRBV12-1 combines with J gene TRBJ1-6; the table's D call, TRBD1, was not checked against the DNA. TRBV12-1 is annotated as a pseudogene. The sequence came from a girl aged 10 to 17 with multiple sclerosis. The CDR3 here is CASSSMPETRLYDSLHF. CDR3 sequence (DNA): TGTGCCAGCAGCTCAATGCCCGAGACCCGATTATATGACTCCCTCCACTTT.